A selection of T cell receptor beta chains follows, all from one sample in a study of cytomegalovirus exposure and HLA in healthy donors. The data were produced by immunoSEQ multiplex PCR, yet TCRdb's version contains in-frame clones alone and is incomplete. Here the sample spans about 200,000 clones, around 78% being singletons. The sample consisted of PBMCs. These receptors all stem from a woman under 40 in good health and CMV-seropositive. CDR3s leave out the opening cysteine and the closing phenylalanine or tryptophan. Part of the rows lack a size; the others show once, few, many or a class for expanded clones.

V | size | CDR3
TRBV27 | . | ASSLTSGSSYEQY
TRBV28 | . | ASSLGTGGYQPQH
TRBV6-5 | . | ASKTGEMSEQY
TRBV6-1 | few | ASSEAIGVFSEAF
TRBV6-1 | . | ASRPVAGDEKLF
TRBV7-2 | few | ASSFQSLLTDTQY
TRBV6-1 | few | ASSELWQGEAF
TRBV7-2 | . | ASSFLFQAGGNTQY
TRBV7-8 | . | ASSLSVSASREQY
TRBV11-2 | . | ASSLGTANSPLH
TRBV30 | . | AWTGTGGGSPLH
TRBV6-4 | few | ASSDGTSGTDTQY
TRBV4-1 | few | ASSRRRIAGGLQSDTQY
TRBV6-1 | . | ASRKQGRSEKLF
TRBV7-9 | . | ASSLAQGGYGYT
TRBV28 | . | ASSLQTGTSHEQY
TRBV2 | . | ASSGGLAGDTQY
TRBV15 | . | ATSSLGVPYNEQF
TRBV5-1 | . | ASSPPLAEGGELF
TRBV27 | . | ASTPTDSPNEKLF
TRBV5-6 | . | ASRFNRGPFTDTQY
TRBV6-1 | . | ATRGNIYEQY
TRBV19 | . | ASNRDRLDTQY
TRBV19 | . | ASTRIPGNTEAF
TRBV7-9 | . | ASSGTGIGYGYT
TRBV12-5 | . | ASGLQTRVWTPLEEQY
TRBV28 | . | ASSLYIAQETQY
TRBV19 | . | ASKPTGRGQGYT
TRBV30 | . | AWSVGTGATYEQY
TRBV7-7 | . | ASSPERGGYNEQF
TRBV4-3 | . | ASSSGVENTEAF
TRBV28 | . | ASKVASPVNTEAF
TRBV5-6 | . | ASSLGDRGNTIY
TRBV5-8 | . | ASSIPGLITSYEQY
TRBV15 | . | ATRGNRDTEAF
TRBV30 | few | AWSVISGSADTQY
TRBV19 | . | ASTKGQGETQY
TRBV4-1 | . | ASSLLWTGSGNTIY
TRBV5-4 | . | ASSRQGRSYEQY
TRBV18 | . | ASSPPPRGREQY
TRBV11-3 | . | ASSLVGGRADTQY